Listed here are 14 T cell receptor beta chains from one sample, sequenced in a study of memory CD4+ T cells and cytomegalovirus serostatus. The sort gate was single viable CD3+CD4+CD8-CD45RO+ cells for memory CD4+ T cells. TCRdb's copy holds only in-frame clones and misses some; the assay was immunoSEQ multiplex PCR. The sample yields 45,000 to 70,000 clones, 82% seen once. The sequenced sample was memory CD4+ T cells from blood. Receptors were obtained from an adult in good health and CMV-seronegative. Some clones in this sample may be carry-over from other donors' samples.

This chain uses TRBV5-1 with TRBJ1-4, with 8 bases identical to TRBD1. The CDR3 is 15 amino acids. V was clipped by 4 bases and J by 8 bases; unmatched bases: 10. Looked up from germline, CDR1 is SGHRS and CDR2 is YFSETQ. The CDR3 DNA sequence: TGCGCCAGCAGCCCGAACAGGGGGAGAGAGGAAAAACTGTTTTTT. Its protein product is CASSPNRGREEKLFF.

The chain uses TRBV9 and TRBJ2-1, with unresolved D. The CDR3 covers 16 residues. V was cut by 0 bases and J by 1 base, with 11 bases left in between. CDR1 is SGDLS and CDR2 is YYNGEE in the germline V gene. CDR3 DNA: TGTGCCAGCAGCGTAGGTGGAATTGCGTCCTACAATGAGCAGTTCTTC. As protein: CASSVGGIASYNEQFF. The complete variable domain, with remaining parts taken from reference TRBV9 and TRBJ2-1, reads DSGVTQTPKHLITATGQRVTLRCSPRSGDLSVYWYQQSLDQGLQFLIQYYNGEERAKGNILERFSAQQFPDLHSELNLSSLELGDSALYFCASSVGGIASYNEQFFGPGTRLTVL.

The rearrangement uses TRBV28 and TRBJ2-7; 7 nucleotides agree with TRBD1. CDR1 and CDR2 from the germline V gene are MDHEN and SYDVKM. The CDR3 has 13 amino acids. Trimming took 8 bases from V and 3 from J; bases not matched to a gene: 7. The CDR3 loop reads CASSWAGGYEQYF. In DNA form, the CDR3 reads TGTGCCAGCTCATGGGCAGGGGGCTACGAGCAGTACTTC. Filled out from reference TRBV28 and TRBJ2-7, the complete variable domain reads DVKVTQSSRYLVKRTGEKVFLECVQDMDHENMFWYRQDPGLGLRLIYFSYDVKMKEKGDIPEGYSVSREKKERFSLILESASTNQTSMYLCASSWAGGYEQYFGPGTRLTVT.

This clone was seen a handful of times. The rearrangement uses TRBV27 and TRBJ2-3; 13 nucleotides match TRBD2. V shed 6 bases and J 5 bases; nucleotides not matched to a gene: 8. There are 16 residues in the CDR3. Germline V gene sequence: CDR1 MNHEY, CDR2 SMNVEV (reference sequence). This chain's CDR3 is CASSPRTSGSLDTQYF. DNA for the CDR3: TGTGCCAGCAGCCCTCGGACTAGCGGGAGTTTAGATACGCAGTATTTT.

For the CDR3, the DNA is TGTGCCGGTAGACAGGGCCTGAACACTGAAGCTTTCTTT. Translation gives CAGRQGLNTEAFF. The chain joins TRBV6-1 to TRBJ1-1; 7 bases agree with TRBD1. The CDR3 is 13 amino acids. Germline V gene lookup returns CDR1 MNHNS and CDR2 SASEGT. With V trimmed by 11 bases and J by 0 bases, 6 bases remained unmatched.

This clone showed up just a few times. V and J are TRBV19 and TRBJ2-1, with D unresolved. Germline V gene data show CDR1 as LNHDA and CDR2 as SQIVND (reference sequence). V lost 7 bases to trimming and J lost 6 bases, with 7 bases between them. CDR3 length: 11 amino acids. The CDR3 protein is CASTFFNEQFF. The CDR3 nucleotides are TGTGCCAGTACCTTTTTCAATGAGCAGTTCTTC.

The chain has TRBV6-5 and TRBJ1-5, with 8 bases fitting TRBD1. The germline V gene encodes CDR1 MNHEY and CDR2 SVGAGI. The CDR3 is 15 residues long. V was pared by 4 bases and J by 2 bases, with 4 bases of the junction left unmatched. The CDR3 sequence is CASSWTGNGNQPQHF. CDR3 sequence (DNA): TGTGCCAGCAGTTGGACAGGGAATGGCAATCAGCCCCAGCATTTT.

J is TRBJ1-1 and V is TRBV29-1; D not resolved. The V gene's germline CDR1 is SQVTM and CDR2 ANQGSEA. This CDR3 has 14 amino acids. The V end was cut by 6 bases, the J end by 1 base, with 15 bases between. CDR3: CSVAAPGGNTEAFF. In nucleotides, the CDR3 is TGCAGCGTCGCTGCCCCAGGCGGGAACACTGAAGCTTTCTTT.

The V gene is TRBV7-2, the J gene TRBJ1-1; D not resolved. Trimming removed 2 bases at V and 5 bases at J, with 15 bases between. Germline-derived CDR1 and CDR2 are SGHTA and FQGNSA. This CDR3 comprises 15 residues. Here the CDR3 reads CASSLRFRVSTEAFF. The CDR3 DNA reads as TGTGCCAGCAGCTTAAGGTTTCGAGTATCAACTGAAGCTTTCTTT.

The V call is TRBV19, the J call TRBJ2-6; TRBD2 matches at 9 bases. The trim removed 7 bases at V and 4 bases at J, leaving 17 bases unmatched. The length of the CDR3 is 19 residues. Germline V gene sequence: CDR1 LNHDA, CDR2 SQIVND (reference sequence). The CDR3 region is CASTTRGLAPGGGANVLTF. CDR3 coding DNA: TGTGCCAGTACCACAAGGGGACTAGCCCCGGGAGGCGGGGCCAACGTCCTGACTTTC. Full variable domain (remainder filled in from reference TRBV19 and TRBJ2-6): DGGITQSPKYLFRKEGQNVTLSCEQNLNHDAMYWYRQDPGQGLRLIYYSQIVNDFQKGDIAEGYSVSREKKESFPLTVTSAQKNPTAFYLCASTTRGLAPGGGANVLTFGAGSRLTVL.

The chain couples TRBV9 to TRBJ2-7; TRBD2 agrees at 15 bases. This CDR3 comprises 17 residues. V lost 0 bases, J lost 5 bases, and 6 bases stayed unmatched. In germline, CDR1 is SGDLS, CDR2 YYNGEE. In nucleotides, the CDR3 is TGTGCCAGCAGCGTAGATGGACTAGCGGGAGGGTTCGACGAGCAGTACTTC. This codes for CASSVDGLAGGFDEQYF.

This clone was seen a handful of times. The V gene is TRBV5-6, the J gene TRBJ2-4; D might be TRBD2 (7 bases). V gave up 4 bases and J gave up 5 bases, with 13 bases separating them. The CDR3 runs 14 residues. Germline V gene sequence: CDR1 SGHDT, CDR2 YYEEEE. CDR3: CASSGTGRENIQYF. The CDR3 bases are TGTGCCAGCAGCGGTACAGGGAGGGAAAACATTCAGTACTTC.

This sequence joins TRBV30 and TRBJ1-1, with D maybe TRBD1 (5 bases). Between the trimmed V and J ends, which lost 4 bases and 4 bases, there was a span of 16 bases. Germline V lookup: CDR1 GTSNPN, CDR2 SVGIG (reference sequence). The CDR3 has 14 amino acids. The CDR3 loop is CAWTRGASGTEAFF. The CDR3 nucleotides read TGTGCCTGGACGAGGGGCGCCTCTGGCACTGAAGCTTTCTTT.

V usage is TRBV5-6 and J usage is TRBJ1-2, with TRBD1 as a possible D gene (5 bases). V dropped 4 bases and J dropped 4 bases, with 17 bases sitting between them. Looked up from germline, CDR1 is SGHDT and CDR2 is YYEEEE. The CDR3 extends over 15 amino acids. For the CDR3, the DNA is TGTGCCAGCAGCCGCCCGGGGACGTTAAGCTATGGCTACACCTTC. Translation: CASSRPGTLSYGYTF. The whole variable domain, remainder taken from reference TRBV5-6 and TRBJ1-2, is DAGVTQSPTHLIKTRGQQVTLRCSPKSGHDTVSWYQQALGQGPQFIFQYYEEEERQRGNFPDRFSGHQFPNYSSELNVNALLLGDSALYLCASSRPGTLSYGYTFGSGTRLTVV.